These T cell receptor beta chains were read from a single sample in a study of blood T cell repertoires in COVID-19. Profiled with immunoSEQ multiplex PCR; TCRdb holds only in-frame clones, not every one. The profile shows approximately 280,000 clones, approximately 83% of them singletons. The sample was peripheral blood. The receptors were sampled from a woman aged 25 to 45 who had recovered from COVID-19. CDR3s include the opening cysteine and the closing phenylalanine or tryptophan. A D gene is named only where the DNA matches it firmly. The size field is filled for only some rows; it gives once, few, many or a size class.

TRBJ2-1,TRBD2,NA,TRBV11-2,CASSSGTSGKGYNEQFF,TGTGCCAGCAGCTCAGGGACTAGCGGGAAGGGATACAATGAGCAGTTCTTC
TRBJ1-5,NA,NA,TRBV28,CASSPIGGGHRQPQHF,TGTGCCAGCAGCCCAATCGGGGGGGGTCATCGTCAGCCCCAGCATTTT
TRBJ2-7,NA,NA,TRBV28,CASSLTREQYF,TGTGCCAGCAGTTTAACGCGGGAGCAGTACTTC
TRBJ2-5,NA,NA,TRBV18,CASSPPEAGVETQYF,TGTGCCAGCTCACCACCGGAGGCAGGGGTCGAGACCCAGTACTTC
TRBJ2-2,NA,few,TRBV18,CASSPDRLITGELFF,TGTGCCAGCTCACCAGACAGGTTGATCACCGGGGAGCTGTTTTTT
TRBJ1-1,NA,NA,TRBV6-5,CASGQAGNTEAFF,TGTGCCAGCGGGCAAGCAGGGAACACTGAAGCTTTCTTT
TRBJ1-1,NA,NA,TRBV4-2,CASSQFGSNTEAFF,TGTGCCAGCAGCCAATTCGGGTCGAACACTGAAGCTTTCTTT
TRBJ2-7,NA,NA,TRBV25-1,CASSEGGTAFYEQYF,TGTGCCAGCAGTGAAGGCGGGACAGCATTCTACGAGCAGTACTTC
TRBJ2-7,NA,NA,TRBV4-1,CASSQDGQIYEQYF,TGCGCCAGCAGCCAAGACGGACAGATCTACGAGCAGTACTTC
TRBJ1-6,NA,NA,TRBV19,CASSIPGNGSPLHF,TGTGCCAGTAGTATACCGGGGAATGGTTCACCCCTCCACTTT
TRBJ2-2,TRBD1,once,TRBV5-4,CASSRQGGNTGELFF,TGTGCCAGCAGCCGACAGGGTGGCAACACCGGGGAGCTGTTTTTT
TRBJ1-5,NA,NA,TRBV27,CASSGQRGNQPQHF,TGTGCCAGCTCGGGTCAGCGGGGCAATCAGCCCCAGCATTTT
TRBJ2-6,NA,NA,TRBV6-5,CASSYSLSGANVLTF,TGTGCCAGCAGTTATTCCTTGTCCGGGGCCAACGTCCTGACTTTC
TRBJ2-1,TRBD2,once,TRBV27,CASISGGAGYNEQFF,TGTGCCAGCATTAGCGGGGGGGCGGGTTACAATGAGCAGTTCTTC
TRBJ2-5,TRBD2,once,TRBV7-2,CASSRTSGGWYQETQYF,TGTGCCAGCAGCCGGACTAGCGGGGGGTGGTACCAAGAGACCCAGTACTTC
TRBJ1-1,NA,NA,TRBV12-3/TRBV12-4,CASSLTTEAFF,TGTGCCAGCAGTTTAACTACTGAAGCTTTCTTT
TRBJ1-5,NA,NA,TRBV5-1,CASSFEGYSNQPQHF,TGCGCCAGCAGCTTTGAGGGTTATAGCAATCAGCCCCAGCATTTT
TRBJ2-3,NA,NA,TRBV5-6,CASSPETGRSTDTQYF,TGTGCCAGCAGCCCCGAAACAGGACGGAGCACAGATACGCAGTATTTT
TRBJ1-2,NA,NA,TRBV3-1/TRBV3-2,CASSQAGDGYTF,TGTGCCAGCAGCCAAGCGGGGGACGGCTACACCTTC
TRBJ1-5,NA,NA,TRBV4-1,CASSQDQVRPQHF,TGCGCCAGCAGCCAAGATCAGGTTAGGCCCCAGCATTTT
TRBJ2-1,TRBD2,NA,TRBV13,CASSIRLALGSYNEQFF,TGTGCCAGCAGCATAAGACTAGCCCTAGGGTCCTACAATGAGCAGTTCTTC
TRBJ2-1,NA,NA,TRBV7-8,CASSRGSNEQFF,TGTGCCAGCAGCAGGGGCTCCAATGAGCAGTTCTTC
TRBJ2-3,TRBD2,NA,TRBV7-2,CASSQNRPGLAGDTQYF,TGTGCCAGCAGTCAAAACCGTCCGGGACTAGCGGGAGATACGCAGTATTTT
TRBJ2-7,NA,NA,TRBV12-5,CASAGAGGYEQYF,TGTGCTAGTGCCGGAGCCGGAGGGTACGAGCAGTACTTC
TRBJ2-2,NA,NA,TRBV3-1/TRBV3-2,CASSPRISVGGELFF,TGTGCCAGCAGCCCGCGTATTTCTGTTGGCGGGGAGCTGTTTTTT
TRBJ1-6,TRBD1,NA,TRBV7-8,CASSLLTGKSDNSPLHF,TGTGCCAGCAGCTTACTGACAGGGAAATCCGATAATTCACCCCTCCACTTT
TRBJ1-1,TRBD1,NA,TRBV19,CASGGTGRTEAFF,TGTGCCAGTGGTGGGACAGGGCGAACTGAAGCTTTCTTT
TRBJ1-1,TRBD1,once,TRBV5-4,CASSLTQGMNTEAFF,TGTGCCAGCAGCCTCACACAGGGGATGAACACTGAAGCTTTCTTT
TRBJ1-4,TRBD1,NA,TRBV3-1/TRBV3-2,CASSQVEADRGNEKLFF,TGTGCCAGCAGCCAGGTGGAGGCGGACAGGGGTAATGAAAAACTGTTTTTT
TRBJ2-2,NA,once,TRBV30,CAWSFAGELFF,TGTGCCTGGAGTTTCGCCGGGGAGCTGTTTTTT
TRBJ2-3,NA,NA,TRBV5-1,CASTWGVSHTDTQYF,TGCGCCAGCACTTGGGGGGTGAGTCACACAGATACGCAGTATTTT
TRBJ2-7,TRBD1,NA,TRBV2,CASSEGTGGGYEQYF,TGTGCCAGCAGTGAAGGGACAGGGGGCGGGTACGAGCAGTACTTC
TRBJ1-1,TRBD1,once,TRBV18,CASSRPGTENTEAFF,TGTGCCAGCTCACGCCCCGGGACAGAGAACACTGAAGCTTTCTTT
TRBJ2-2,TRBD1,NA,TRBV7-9,CASSLGQGGTLVPGELFF,TGTGCCAGCAGCCTCGGACAGGGAGGTACCTTGGTTCCCGGGGAGCTGTTTTTT
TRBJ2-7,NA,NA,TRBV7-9,CASSLGPFEQYF,TGTGCCAGCAGCTTGGGGCCATTCGAGCAGTACTTC
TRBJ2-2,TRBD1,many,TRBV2,CASSAYQAGGNTGELFF,TGTGCCAGCAGTGCCTATCAGGCAGGGGGCAACACCGGGGAGCTGTTTTTT
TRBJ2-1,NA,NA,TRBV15,CATSRDFSSYNEQFF,TGTGCCACCAGCAGGGACTTTAGCTCCTACAATGAGCAGTTCTTC
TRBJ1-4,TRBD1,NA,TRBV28,CASSATGTGIEKLFF,TGTGCCAGCAGTGCGACCGGGACAGGGATTGAAAAACTGTTTTTT
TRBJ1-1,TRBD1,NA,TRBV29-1,CSVGPGQGNTEAFF,TGCAGCGTGGGACCGGGACAGGGGAACACTGAAGCTTTCTTT
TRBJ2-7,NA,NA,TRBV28,CASRSRGASYEQYF,TGTGCCAGCAGATCCCGGGGGGCCAGCTACGAGCAGTACTTC